Listed below are T cell receptor beta chains from one sample, sequenced in a study of blood T cell repertoires in COVID-19. Measured with immunoSEQ multiplex PCR; TCRdb has only the in-frame clones, and not every one. Found here are roughly 200,000 clones, about 86% of them singletons; the top ten hold approximately 6.2%. Material: peripheral blood. The origin of the receptors is a man aged 60 to 75 who had recovered from COVID-19. Each CDR3 is given with its conserved first and last residue. D genes are given only for firm matches. Not all rows give a size; the values are once, few, many and, for expanded clones, a class.

>TRBJ2-2|once|TRBD2|TRBV2
CASTRTSGLTGELFF
TGTGCCAGCACCAGGACTAGCGGCCTCACCGGGGAGCTGTTTTTT
>TRBJ1-6|.|.|TRBV7-6
CASSLRSGVEGNSPLHF
TGTGCCAGCAGCTTACGAAGCGGGGTAGAGGGGAATTCACCCCTCCACTTT
>TRBJ1-2|.|.|TRBV9
CASSVGGRQVGGYTF
TGTGCCAGCAGCGTAGGTGGACGACAGGTAGGGGGCTACACCTTC
>TRBJ2-1|.|.|TRBV7-3
CASSLDSRTPYNEQFF
TGTGCCAGCAGCTTAGATTCTCGGACTCCCTACAATGAGCAGTTCTTC
>TRBJ1-2|.|TRBD1|TRBV4-2
CASSGQGASNYGYTF
TGTGCCAGCAGCGGTCAGGGGGCTTCTAACTATGGCTACACCTTC
>TRBJ1-5|.|.|TRBV30
CAWSVRENQPQHF
TGTGCCTGGAGTGTACGGGAAAATCAGCCCCAGCATTTT
>TRBJ1-2|.|.|TRBV7-2
CASSLVTSYGYTF
TGTGCCAGCAGCTTAGTAACTTCCTATGGCTACACCTTC
>TRBJ2-3|.|.|TRBV6-1
CASSELGGSTDTQYF
TGTGCCAGCAGTGAACTAGGAGGGAGCACAGATACGCAGTATTTT
>TRBJ1-2|many|.|TRBV10-2
CASSPVGRGMGNYGYTF
TGCGCCAGCAGCCCTGTGGGTCGGGGAATGGGTAACTATGGCTACACCTTC
>TRBJ2-4|.|TRBD1|TRBV15
CATSRISGTGIGGDKNIQYF
TGTGCCACCAGCAGAATATCCGGGACAGGGATAGGGGGAGACAAAAACATTCAGTACTTC
>TRBJ2-3|.|TRBD2|TRBV5-6
CASSLDEGLGRNTDTQYF
TGTGCCAGCAGCTTGGATGAAGGACTAGGACGGAACACAGATACGCAGTATTTT
>TRBJ1-1|.|.|TRBV18
CASSADSNTEAFF
TGTGCCAGCTCTGCGGACAGTAACACTGAAGCTTTCTTT
>TRBJ1-5|once|TRBD1|TRBV19
CATHFGQGWQPQHF
TGTGCCACCCACTTCGGACAGGGGTGGCAGCCCCAGCATTTT
>TRBJ2-4|.|TRBD1|TRBV5-1
CASSTRTGGGNIQYF
TGCGCCAGCAGCACCCGGACAGGGGGAGGGAACATTCAGTACTTC
>TRBJ2-1|.|.|TRBV11-2
CASSLEYFGDKPSYNEQFF
TGTGCCAGCAGCTTAGAGTATTTCGGGGATAAACCCTCCTACAATGAGCAGTTCTTC
>TRBJ2-7|.|.|TRBV6-2/TRBV6-3
CASSTMGGLSYEQYF
TGTGCCAGCAGTACAATGGGGGGGCTCTCCTACGAGCAGTACTTC
>TRBJ2-5|once|TRBD2|TRBV5-4
CASSLAQRGEETQYF
TGTGCCAGCAGCTTGGCCCAGCGGGGGGAAGAGACCCAGTACTTC
>TRBJ2-6|.|.|TRBV19
CASSYRRGVSGANVLTF
TGTGCCAGTAGTTACAGGAGGGGTGTCTCTGGGGCCAACGTCCTGACTTTC
>TRBJ1-1|.|TRBD1|TRBV11-1
CASSLRTGGYGTEAFF
TGTGCCAGCAGCTTAAGGACAGGGGGCTACGGAACTGAAGCTTTCTTT
>TRBJ2-5|.|.|TRBV11-2
CASSLGGGETQYF
TGTGCCAGCAGCTTGGGGGGTGGAGAGACCCAGTACTTC
>TRBJ1-2|.|TRBD1|TRBV4-2
CASSRQGTNYGYTF
TGTGCCAGCAGCCGACAGGGGACTAACTATGGCTACACCTTC
>TRBJ2-7|.|.|TRBV27
CASTNKGGFVYEQYF
TGTGCCAGCACGAACAAGGGGGGGTTCGTTTACGAGCAGTACTTC
>TRBJ2-7|.|.|TRBV4-2
CASSQGHGGQNEQYF
TGTGCCAGCAGCCAAGGCCACGGGGGGCAGAACGAGCAGTACTTC
>TRBJ2-2|.|TRBD2|TRBV10-1
CASSSTSGTGELFF
TGCGCCAGCAGCTCGACTAGCGGCACCGGGGAGCTGTTTTTT
>TRBJ2-7|.|TRBD1|TRBV2
CASSRDRGYEQYF
TGTGCCAGCAGCCGGGACAGGGGCTACGAGCAGTACTTC
>TRBJ2-1|.|.|TRBV5-4
CASSLPGQKGYNEQFF
TGTGCCAGCAGCTTGCCCGGACAGAAGGGGTACAATGAGCAGTTCTTC
>TRBJ1-2|.|.|TRBV5-4
CASSRPGVGGYTF
TGTGCCAGCAGCCGCCCAGGGGTTGGCGGCTACACCTTC
>TRBJ2-5|.|TRBD2|TRBV10-2
CASRGIAGGETQYF
TGCGCCAGCAGGGGCATAGCGGGGGGAGAGACCCAGTACTTC